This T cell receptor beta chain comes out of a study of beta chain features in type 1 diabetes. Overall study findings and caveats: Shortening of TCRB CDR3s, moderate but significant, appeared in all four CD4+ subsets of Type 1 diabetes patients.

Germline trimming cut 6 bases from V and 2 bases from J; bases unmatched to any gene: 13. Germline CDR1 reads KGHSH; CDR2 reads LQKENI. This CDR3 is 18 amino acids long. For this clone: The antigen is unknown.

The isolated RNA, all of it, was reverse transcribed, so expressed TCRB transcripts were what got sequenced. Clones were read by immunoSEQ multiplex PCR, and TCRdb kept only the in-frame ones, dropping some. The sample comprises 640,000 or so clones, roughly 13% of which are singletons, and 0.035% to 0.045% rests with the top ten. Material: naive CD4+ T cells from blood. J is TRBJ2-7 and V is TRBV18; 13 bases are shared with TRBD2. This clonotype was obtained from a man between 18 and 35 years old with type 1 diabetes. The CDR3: CASSPIRTSGRGAYEQYF. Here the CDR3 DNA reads TGTGCCAGCTCCCCCATCCGGACTAGCGGGAGAGGGGCCTACGAGCAGTACTTC.